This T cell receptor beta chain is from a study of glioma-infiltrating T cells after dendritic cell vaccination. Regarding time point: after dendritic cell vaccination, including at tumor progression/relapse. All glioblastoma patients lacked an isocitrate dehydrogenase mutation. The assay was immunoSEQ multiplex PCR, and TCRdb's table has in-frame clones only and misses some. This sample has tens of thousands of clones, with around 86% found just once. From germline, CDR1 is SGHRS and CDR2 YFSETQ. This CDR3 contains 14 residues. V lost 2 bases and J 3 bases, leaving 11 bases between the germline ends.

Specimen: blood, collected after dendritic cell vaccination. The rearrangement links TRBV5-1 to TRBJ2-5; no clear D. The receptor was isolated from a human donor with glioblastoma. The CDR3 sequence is CASSFGAGEETQYF. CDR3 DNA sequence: TGCGCCAGCAGCTTTGGCGCAGGCGAAGAGACCCAGTACTTC.